This T cell receptor beta chain emerged from a study of blood T cell repertoires in COVID-19. The wider study: From the United States, Italy and Spain came samples of acute and convalescent COVID-19.

The Seattle site enrolled patients during active infection and followed them longitudinally. Per the study methods: Cell counts per sample came from amplifying reference gene primers. Repertoires were generated with immunoSEQ multiplex PCR, while TCRdb's copy carries only in-frame clones and drops some. V and J calls and clone size come straight from that table; D and trimming were deduced from the DNA. The sample records some 180,000 clones, around four fifths being singletons. The CDR3 totals 14 residues. Germline V CDR1 and CDR2: LNHDA, SQIVND (reference sequence). The germline V and J ends were trimmed by 6 bases and 2 bases, with 11 bases remaining between them.

Specimen: peripheral blood. This chain uses TRBV19 with TRBJ1-3; perhaps TRBD1 as D (6 bases). This TCR came from a woman over 75 with COVID-19, enrolled during active disease. The CDR3 region is CASRPQGTGNTIYF. CDR3 nucleotide sequence: TGTGCCAGTAGGCCGCAGGGGACTGGAAACACCATATATTTT. Together with reference TRBV19 and TRBJ1-3, the CDR3 gives the full variable domain: DGGITQSPKYLFRKEGQNVTLSCEQNLNHDAMYWYRQDPGQGLRLIYYSQIVNDFQKGDIAEGYSVSREKKESFPLTVTSAQKNPTAFYLCASRPQGTGNTIYFGEGSWLTVV.